A few counts support the clone carrying this TCR beta chain. Its antigen is undetermined. This CDR3 contains 15 residues. Germline loops: CDR1 SQVTM, CDR2 ANQGSEA. The ends lost 5 bases at V and 9 bases at J; junction bases unmatched: 10. Donor samples were obtained from healthy Caucasian individuals from Russia, aged 6 to 90. With each sample, at least 5.5 micrograms of total RNA were extracted. The data stem from a study of blood T cells in healthy people across ages. A second PCR, run for about 7 to 11 cycles, used a sample-barcoded 5' primer plus a J-beta primer mix. Each cDNA was tagged by a template-switch adaptor containing 12 random nucleotides. TCRdb ran MiXCR on the 5' RACE reads and lists one entry per CDR3 protein. The sample has 700,000 or so distinct CDR3 sequences, 22% seen once. Whole-study results and caveats: Percentage of naive T cells showed a strong correlation with TCR beta diversity.

The sequence came from a man aged 70-80 years in good health. Sequences were obtained from blood. The rearrangement links TRBV29-1 to TRBJ2-5, with 15 positions matching TRBD2. The CDR3 DNA sequence: TGCAGCGTTTGGACTAGCGGGGGGGCCCTGGGTTCCCAGTACTTC. It translates to CSVWTSGGALGSQYF.